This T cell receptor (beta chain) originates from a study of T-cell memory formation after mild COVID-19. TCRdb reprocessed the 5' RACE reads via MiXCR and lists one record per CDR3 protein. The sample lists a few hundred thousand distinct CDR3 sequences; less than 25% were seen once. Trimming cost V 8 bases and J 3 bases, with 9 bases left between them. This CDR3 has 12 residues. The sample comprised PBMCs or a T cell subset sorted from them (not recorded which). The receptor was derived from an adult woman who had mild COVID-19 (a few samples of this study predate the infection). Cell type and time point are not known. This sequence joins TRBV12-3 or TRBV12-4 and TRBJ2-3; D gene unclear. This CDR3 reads CASGDLTDTQYF. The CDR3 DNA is TGTGCCAGCGGAGACTTGACAGATACGCAGTATTTT.